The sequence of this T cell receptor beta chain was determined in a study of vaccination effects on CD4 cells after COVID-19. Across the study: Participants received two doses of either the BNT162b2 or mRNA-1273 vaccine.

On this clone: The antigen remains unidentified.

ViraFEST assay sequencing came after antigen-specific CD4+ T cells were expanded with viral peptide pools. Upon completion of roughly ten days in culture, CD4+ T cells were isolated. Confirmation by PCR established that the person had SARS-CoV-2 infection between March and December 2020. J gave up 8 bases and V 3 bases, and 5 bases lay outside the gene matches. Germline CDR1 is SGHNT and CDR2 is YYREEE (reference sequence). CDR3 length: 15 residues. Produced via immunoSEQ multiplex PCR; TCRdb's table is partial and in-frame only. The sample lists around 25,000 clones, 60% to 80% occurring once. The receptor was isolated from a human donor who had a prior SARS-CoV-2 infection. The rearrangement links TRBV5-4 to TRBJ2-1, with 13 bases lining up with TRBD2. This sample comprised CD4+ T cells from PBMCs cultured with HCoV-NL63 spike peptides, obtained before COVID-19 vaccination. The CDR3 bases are TGTGCCAGCAGCTCCGGGACTAGCGGGATCTATGAGCAGTTCTTC. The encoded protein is CASSSGTSGIYEQFF.